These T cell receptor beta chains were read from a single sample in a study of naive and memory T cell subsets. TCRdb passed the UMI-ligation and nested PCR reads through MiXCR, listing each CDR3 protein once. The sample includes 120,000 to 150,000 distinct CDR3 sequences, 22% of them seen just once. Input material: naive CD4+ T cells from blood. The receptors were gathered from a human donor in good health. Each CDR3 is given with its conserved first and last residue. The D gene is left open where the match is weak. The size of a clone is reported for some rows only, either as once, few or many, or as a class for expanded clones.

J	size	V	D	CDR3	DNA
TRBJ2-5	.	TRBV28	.	CASSSPGWGETQYF	TGTGCCAGCAGTTCACCGGGGTGGGGAGAGACCCAGTACTTC
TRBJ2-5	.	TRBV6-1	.	CASTVRGRHIQETQYF	TGTGCCAGCACGGTCCGGGGACGTCACATCCAAGAGACCCAGTACTTC
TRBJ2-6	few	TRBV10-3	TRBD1	CAIMTGMTGANVLTF	TGTGCCATCATGACAGGGATGACTGGGGCCAACGTCCTGACTTTC
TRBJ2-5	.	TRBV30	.	CAWSVNQETQYF	TGTGCCTGGAGTGTAAACCAAGAGACCCAGTACTTC
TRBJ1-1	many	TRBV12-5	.	CASGQGPGTEAFF	TGTGCTAGTGGGCAGGGGCCGGGCACTGAAGCTTTCTTT
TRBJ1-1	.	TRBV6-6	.	CASSSLDTEAFF	TGTGCCAGCAGTTCTCTGGACACTGAAGCTTTCTTT
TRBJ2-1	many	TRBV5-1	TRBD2	CASSSGLAGSGNNEQFF	TGCGCCAGCAGCTCGGGACTAGCGGGGTCAGGCAACAATGAGCAGTTCTTC
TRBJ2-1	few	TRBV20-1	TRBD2	CSARTGLVRNEQFF	TGCAGTGCTAGAACGGGACTAGTGAGGAATGAGCAGTTCTTC
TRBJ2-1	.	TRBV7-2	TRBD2	CASSSGLATYNEQFF	TGTGCCAGCAGCTCCGGACTAGCGACCTACAATGAGCAGTTCTTC
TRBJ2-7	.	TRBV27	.	CASLPPVDTYEQYF	TGTGCCAGCCTCCCCCCCGTCGACACCTACGAGCAGTACTTC
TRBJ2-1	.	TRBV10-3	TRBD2	CAIRASGFSYNEQFF	TGTGCCATCAGGGCTAGCGGGTTCTCCTACAATGAGCAGTTCTTC
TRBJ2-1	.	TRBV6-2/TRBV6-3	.	CASSYPGLVGGGHNEQFF	TGTGCCAGCAGTTACCCCGGTTTAGTGGGAGGGGGTCACAATGAGCAGTTCTTC
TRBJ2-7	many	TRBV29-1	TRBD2	CSVEGTSFREQYF	TGCAGCGTTGAGGGGACTAGCTTCCGCGAGCAGTACTTC
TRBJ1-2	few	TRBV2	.	CASRDGNYGYTF	TGTGCCAGCCGGGACGGAAACTATGGCTACACCTTC
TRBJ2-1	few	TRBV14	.	CASSPLVSSYNEQFF	TGTGCCAGCAGCCCTCTTGTAAGCTCCTACAATGAGCAGTTCTTC
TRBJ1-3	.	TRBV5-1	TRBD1	CASSFTGARSGNTIYF	TGCGCCAGCAGCTTCACAGGGGCCCGCTCTGGAAACACCATATATTTT
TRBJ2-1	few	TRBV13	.	CASSLEGENYNEQFF	TGTGCCAGCAGCTTGGAGGGGGAAAACTACAATGAGCAGTTCTTC
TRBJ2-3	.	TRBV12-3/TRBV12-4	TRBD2	CASSLSSGVTDTQYF	TGTGCCAGCAGTTTATCTAGCGGGGTCACAGATACGCAGTATTTT
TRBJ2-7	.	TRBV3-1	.	CASSQERGRLVSEQYF	TGTGCCAGCAGCCAGGAAAGGGGGAGACTAGTCTCCGAGCAGTACTTC
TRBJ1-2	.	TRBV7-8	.	CASSPGGRALLGYTF	TGTGCCAGCAGCCCGGGTGGCAGGGCACTACTTGGCTACACCTTC
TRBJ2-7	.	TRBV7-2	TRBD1	CASSSGPVGQGLEQYF	TGTGCCAGCAGCTCAGGCCCCGTCGGACAGGGGCTTGAGCAGTACTTC
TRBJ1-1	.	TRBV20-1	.	CSPRMNTEAFF	TGCAGTCCTCGCATGAACACTGAAGCTTTCTTT
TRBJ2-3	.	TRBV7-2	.	CASSLGVNGDTQYF	TGTGCCAGCAGCTTAGGAGTAAACGGGGATACGCAGTATTTT
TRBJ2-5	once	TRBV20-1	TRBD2	CSAKRLAGSGETQYF	TGCAGTGCTAAGAGACTAGCGGGGTCGGGGGAGACCCAGTACTTC
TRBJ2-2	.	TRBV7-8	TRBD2	CASSGTGGFGELFF	TGTGCCAGCAGTGGGACGGGGGGTTTCGGGGAGCTGTTTTTT
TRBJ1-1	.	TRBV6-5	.	CASRGAPGRGTEAFF	TGTGCCAGCAGGGGTGCTCCGGGCCGGGGCACTGAAGCTTTCTTT
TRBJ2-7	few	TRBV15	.	CATSHPAQGYEQYF	TGTGCCACCAGTCACCCGGCCCAGGGCTACGAGCAGTACTTC
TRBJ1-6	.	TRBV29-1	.	CSVGTANSPLHF	TGCAGCGTTGGGACGGCGAATTCACCCCTCCACTTT
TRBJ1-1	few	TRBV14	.	CASSQRAGLNTEAFF	TGTGCCAGCAGCCAACGGGCAGGACTGAACACTGAAGCTTTCTTT
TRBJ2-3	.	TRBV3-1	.	CASRRDMADTQYF	TGTGCCAGCAGACGGGACATGGCCGATACGCAGTATTTT
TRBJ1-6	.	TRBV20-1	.	CSASPSLVGGAPLHF	TGCAGTGCTAGTCCCAGCCTCGTTGGCGGCGCGCCCCTCCACTTT